These 20 T cell receptor beta chains were sequenced from one sample in a study of T cell responses to AZD1222 COVID-19 vaccine (dated by TCRdb to the early 2020s). Library prep was done by the immunoSEQ multiplex PCR assay. Here the immuneACCESS table is served through TCRdb, limited to in-frame sequences with V and J called. Missing clones are a known gap in these copies; in checked studies unresolved V genes cover under half, and the rest lacks a known reason. Here the sample has fewer than 85,000 clones; 87% occur a single time. The ten largest account for roughly 1.2% of the sample. The time point label, read with the paper, signifies: about 28 days (+/-7) after the second vaccine dose. The sequenced sample was peripheral blood, obtained 28 days after the second AZD1222 dose. The receptors derive from an adult who received the AZD1222 COVID-19 vaccine.

The chain uses TRBV7-9 and TRBJ2-5, with D possibly being TRBD2 (6 bases). Trimming stripped 1 base from V and 3 bases from J, with 12 bases between. The CDR3 runs 15 residues. Germline V lookup: CDR1 SEHNR, CDR2 FQNEAQ (reference sequence). CDR3 nucleotide sequence: TGTGCCAGCAGCTTAGTCGCGTTAGCGGAAGAGACCCAGTACTTC. It encodes CASSLVALAEETQYF.

The chain uses TRBV7-9 and TRBJ1-4; TRBD1 is a possible D gene (5 bases). V was pared by 5 bases and J by 4 bases, with 14 bases between. This CDR3 has 15 amino acids. Germline lookup yields CDR1 SEHNR and CDR2 FQNEAQ (reference sequence). In DNA, the CDR3 is TGTGCCAGCAGCCTTCAGGGTGTCCGTAATGAAAAACTGTTTTTT. Its protein is CASSLQGVRNEKLFF.

The table lists this clone with a count of one. The chain couples TRBV27 to TRBJ2-5; D not resolved. The V gene's germline CDR1 is MNHEY and CDR2 SMNVEV (reference sequence). The CDR3 contains 13 residues. V lost 2 bases to trimming and J lost 2 bases, with 6 bases between them. The CDR3 region is CASSLRIQETQYF. DNA of the CDR3: TGTGCCAGCAGTTTACGTATTCAAGAGACCCAGTACTTC.

The chain is built from TRBV19 and TRBJ1-1; D remains unclear. The CDR3 extends over 14 amino acids. Germline CDR1 and CDR2: LNHDA and SQIVND (reference sequence). V lost 9 bases to trimming and J lost 3 bases, with 17 bases between them. This CDR3 is CASFNRAPYTEAFF. The CDR3 DNA reads as TGTGCCAGCTTTAATCGGGCCCCTTACACTGAAGCTTTCTTT. The variable domain in full, with the rest retrieved from reference TRBV19 and TRBJ1-1, is DGGITQSPKYLFRKEGQNVTLSCEQNLNHDAMYWYRQDPGQGLRLIYYSQIVNDFQKGDIAEGYSVSREKKESFPLTVTSAQKNPTAFYLCASFNRAPYTEAFFGQGTRLTVV.

On this clone itself: The junction departs from germline at one end; a sequencing error may be responsible. This chain connects TRBV4-3 to TRBJ2-3, with D perhaps TRBD2 (6 bases). Germline V lookup: CDR1 LGHNA, CDR2 YSLEER. The CDR3 length is 16 residues. CDR3 residues: CANSPRGLGRTDTQYF. CDR3 DNA sequence: TGCGCCAACAGCCCCAGAGGTTTGGGGAGGACAGATACGCAGTATTTT.

This clone showed up just a few times. The genes are TRBV6-2 or TRBV6-3 and TRBJ2-3; D unresolved. V lost 6 bases, J lost 2 bases, and 18 bases lay in between. The CDR3 length is 16 residues. CDR1 and CDR2 (germline): MNHEY, SVGEGT. CDR3 in amino acids: CASSPHRSRITDTQYF. In DNA, the CDR3 is TGTGCCAGCAGCCCCCACCGATCCAGGATCACAGATACGCAGTATTTT.

The chain has TRBV29-1 and TRBJ1-2; a weak D match, TRBD1 (5 bases). V was shortened by 3 bases and J by 4 bases, with 6 bases between the two germline ends. CDR1 and CDR2 (germline): SQVTM, ANQGSEA. The CDR3 totals 11 residues. The CDR3 is CSVDRAYGYTF. CDR3 DNA sequence: TGCAGCGTTGACAGGGCCTATGGCTACACCTTC.

This chain links TRBV9 with TRBJ2-2; 10 bases align to TRBD2. Trimming at V came to 1 base and at J to 7 bases, leaving 4 bases not matched to a gene. The CDR3 spans 15 residues. The germline V gene has CDR1 SGDLS and CDR2 YYNGEE. CDR3 region: CASSVLAGEVGELFF. The CDR3 nucleotides read TGTGCCAGCAGCGTACTAGCGGGAGAGGTCGGGGAGCTGTTTTTT.

The chain is built from TRBV11-2 and TRBJ1-2; possibly TRBD1 for D (6 bases). The CDR3 runs 14 residues. V gave up 2 bases and J gave up 5 bases, with 12 bases separating them. The germline V gene encodes CDR1 SGHAT and CDR2 FQNNGV. The CDR3 loop is CASSLNQGRYGYTF. CDR3 nucleotides: TGTGCCAGCAGCTTAAACCAGGGGCGGTATGGCTACACCTTC.

This chain uses TRBV7-3 with TRBJ2-5; 13 bases agree with TRBD2. V shed 6 bases and J 5 bases; nucleotides not matched to a gene: 9. The germline CDR1 and CDR2 sequences are SGHTA and FQGTGA. The CDR3 length is 16 residues. The CDR3 spells CASSSGLAGVGETQYF. The CDR3 coding sequence is TGTGCCAGCAGTTCCGGACTAGCGGGAGTGGGGGAGACCCAGTACTTC.

The chain has TRBV24-1 and TRBJ1-3; D call uncertain. This CDR3 is built from 17 residues. Deletions cut 3 bases from V and 6 bases from J, with 20 bases between. Germline CDR1 reads KGHDR; CDR2 reads SFDVKD. CDR3 protein: CATSDRRQGRGVNTIYF. DNA of the CDR3: TGTGCCACCAGTGATCGCCGACAAGGGCGGGGAGTAAACACCATATATTTT.

The rearrangement links TRBV7-2 to TRBJ1-2; tentatively, D is TRBD1 (5 bases). Germline CDR1 SGHTA, CDR2 FQGNSA. This CDR3 region has 14 residues. Between the trimmed V and J ends, which lost 2 bases and 6 bases, there was a span of 13 bases. CDR3 DNA: TGTGCCAGCAGCTTACTAGGCAGGGCGGATGGCTACACCTTC. The encoded protein is CASSLLGRADGYTF. The whole variable domain, remainder taken from reference TRBV7-2 and TRBJ1-2, is GAGVSQSPSNKVTEKGKDVELRCDPISGHTALYWYRQSLGQGLEFLIYFQGNSAPDKSGLPSDRFSAERTGGSVSTLTIQRTQQEDSAVYLCASSLLGRADGYTFGSGTRLTVV.

V is TRBV6-5 and J is TRBJ1-6, with D unresolved. V gave up 2 bases and J gave up 6 bases, with 14 bases separating them. The germline V gene has CDR1 MNHEY and CDR2 SVGAGI. The CDR3 extends over 16 amino acids. CDR3 sequence: CASSYAPFTANSPLHF. CDR3 bases: TGTGCCAGCAGTTACGCGCCGTTTACGGCTAATTCACCCCTCCACTTT.

The V and J genes are TRBV27 and TRBJ2-1; TRBD2 might be the D (6 bases). V dropped 7 bases and J dropped 8 bases, with 24 bases sitting between them. This CDR3 region has 16 residues. CDR1 and CDR2 from the germline V gene are MNHEY and SMNVEV (reference sequence). Here the CDR3 reads CASTRSLAGIPDEQFF. The CDR3 coding sequence is TGTGCCAGCACCAGGTCATTGGCGGGGATTCCCGATGAGCAGTTCTTC.

A single count supports this clone. The chain uses TRBV6-1 and TRBJ2-5, with TRBD1 matching over 10 bases. Germline CDR1 MNHNS, CDR2 SASEGT. This CDR3 has 16 amino acids. V dropped 3 bases and J dropped 3; count of bases not matched to a gene: 7. The CDR3 bases are TGTGCCAGCAGTGAGCCGGGACAGGGGCGAAAAGAGACCCAGTACTTC. Residues: CASSEPGQGRKETQYF.

This clone was counted between two and nine times. The chain couples TRBV6-5 to TRBJ2-7; TRBD1 agrees at 10 bases. V was clipped by 6 bases and J by 3 bases; unmatched bases: 8. CDR1 is MNHEY, CDR2 SVGAGI, per germline. The CDR3 is made up of 15 amino acids. The CDR3 bases are TGTGCCAGCAGCCCCGGGACAGGGGACGACTACGAGCAGTACTTC. Protein: CASSPGTGDDYEQYF.

The V call is TRBV2, the J call TRBJ1-2, with D hard to call. CDR1 is SNHLY, CDR2 FYNNEI, per germline. V was pared by 3 bases and J by 7 bases, with 6 bases between. The CDR3 extends over 11 amino acids. For the CDR3, the DNA is TGTGCCAGCAGTGAGTCTACTGGCTACACCTTC. Encoded protein: CASSESTGYTF.

J is TRBJ2-3 and V is TRBV11-3, with TRBD2 identical over 12 bases. The J segment lost 3 bases and the V segment lost 3 bases, leaving 1 base of the junction unmatched. Germline V lookup: CDR1 SGHNT, CDR2 YENEEA. The CDR3 has 15 residues. The CDR3 spells CASSFGLAGTDTQYF. CDR3 in DNA: TGTGCCAGCAGCTTCGGACTAGCGGGAACAGATACGCAGTATTTT. Looking up the rest from reference TRBV11-3 and TRBJ2-3 gives the full variable domain: EAGVVQSPRYKIIEKKQPVAFWCNPISGHNTLYWYLQNLGQGPELLIRYENEEAVDDSQLPKDRFSAERLKGVDSTLKIQPAELGDSAVYLCASSFGLAGTDTQYFGPGTRLTVL.

J is TRBJ1-1 and V is TRBV2, with 8 bases aligning to TRBD1. CDR3 length: 14 amino acids. Germline loops: CDR1 SNHLY, CDR2 FYNNEI. Trimming took 0 bases from V and 5 from J; bases not matched to a gene: 2. CDR3 nucleotides: TGTGCCAGCAGTGAAGCCCAGGGGGCTACTGAAGCTTTCTTT. Translating gives CASSEAQGATEAFF.

J is TRBJ2-7 and V is TRBV20-1, with D possibly TRBD1 on 6 matching bases. The CDR3 totals 13 residues. The germline CDR1 and CDR2 sequences are DFQATT and SNEGSKA (reference sequence). Deletions cut 3 bases from V and 1 base from J, with 10 bases between. CDR3 in amino acids: CSASAGTSYEQYF. The CDR3 DNA is TGCAGTGCTAGTGCCGGGACATCCTACGAGCAGTACTTC.